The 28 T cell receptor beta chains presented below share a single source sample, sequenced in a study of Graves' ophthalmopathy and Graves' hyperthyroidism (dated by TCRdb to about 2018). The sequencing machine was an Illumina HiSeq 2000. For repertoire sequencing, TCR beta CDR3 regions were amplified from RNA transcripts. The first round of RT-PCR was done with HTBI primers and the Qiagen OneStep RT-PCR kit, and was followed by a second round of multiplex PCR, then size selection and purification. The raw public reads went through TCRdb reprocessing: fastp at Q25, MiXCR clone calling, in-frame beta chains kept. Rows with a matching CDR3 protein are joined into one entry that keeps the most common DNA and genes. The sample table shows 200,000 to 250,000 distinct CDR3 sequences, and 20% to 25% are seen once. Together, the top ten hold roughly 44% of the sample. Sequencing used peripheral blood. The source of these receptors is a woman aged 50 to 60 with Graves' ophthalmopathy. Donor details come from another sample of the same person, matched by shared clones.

DNA of the CDR3: TGTGCCAGCAGCGGTACGGTGGTTGGGGCGAACACTGAAGCTTTCTTT. Its protein product is CASSGTVVGANTEAFF. The chain employs TRBV9 and TRBJ1-1; maybe TRBD1 (5 bases). Germline V CDR1 and CDR2: SGDLS, YYNGEE. Trimming removed 3 bases from V and 1 base from J, with 16 bases in between. The CDR3 sequence is 16 residues long.

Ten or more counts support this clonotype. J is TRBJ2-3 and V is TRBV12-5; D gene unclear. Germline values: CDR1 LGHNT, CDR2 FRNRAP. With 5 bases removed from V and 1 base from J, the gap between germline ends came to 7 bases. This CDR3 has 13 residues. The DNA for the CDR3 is TGTGCTAGTGGTCCCTTGGGCACAGATACGCAGTATTTT. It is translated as CASGPLGTDTQYF.

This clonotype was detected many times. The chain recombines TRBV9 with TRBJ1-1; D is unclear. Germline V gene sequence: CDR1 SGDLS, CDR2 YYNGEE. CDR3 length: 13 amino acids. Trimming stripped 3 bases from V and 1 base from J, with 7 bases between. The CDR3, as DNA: TGTGCCAGCAGCGGACAACCGAACACTGAAGCTTTCTTT. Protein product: CASSGQPNTEAFF.

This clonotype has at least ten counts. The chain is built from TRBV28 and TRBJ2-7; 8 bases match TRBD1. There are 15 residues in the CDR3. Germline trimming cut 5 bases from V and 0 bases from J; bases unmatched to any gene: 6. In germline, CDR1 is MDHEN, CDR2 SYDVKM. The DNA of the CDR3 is TGTGCCAGCAGTCCAGGGGGCCTACACTCCTACGAGCAGTACTTC. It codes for CASSPGGLHSYEQYF.

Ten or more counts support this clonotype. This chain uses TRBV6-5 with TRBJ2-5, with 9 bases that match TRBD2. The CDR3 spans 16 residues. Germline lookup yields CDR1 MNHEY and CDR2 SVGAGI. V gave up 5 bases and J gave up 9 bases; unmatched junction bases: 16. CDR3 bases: TGTGCCAGCAGTCCCAAGAGGGGACTAGCAATGGAGGCCCAGTACTTC. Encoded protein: CASSPKRGLAMEAQYF.

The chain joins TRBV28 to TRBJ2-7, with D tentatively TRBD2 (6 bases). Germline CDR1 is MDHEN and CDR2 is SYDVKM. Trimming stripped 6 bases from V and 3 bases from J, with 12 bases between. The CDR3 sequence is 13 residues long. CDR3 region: CASRKRGIYEQYF. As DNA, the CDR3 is TGTGCCAGCAGGAAACGGGGGATCTACGAGCAGTACTTC.

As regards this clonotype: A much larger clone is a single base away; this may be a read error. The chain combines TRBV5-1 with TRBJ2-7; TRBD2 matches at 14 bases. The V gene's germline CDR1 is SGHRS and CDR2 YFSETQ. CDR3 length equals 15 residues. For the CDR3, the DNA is TGCGTCAGCAGCCAAGGGACTAGCGGGAGATACGAGCAGTACTTC. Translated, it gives CVSSQGTSGRYEQYF.

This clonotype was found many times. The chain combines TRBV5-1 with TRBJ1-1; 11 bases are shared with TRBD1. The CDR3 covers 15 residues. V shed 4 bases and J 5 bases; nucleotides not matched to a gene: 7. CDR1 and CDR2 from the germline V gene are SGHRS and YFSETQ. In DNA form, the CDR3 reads TGCGCCAGCAGCGGAGGGACAGGGGGTATGACTGAAGCTTTCTTT. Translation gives CASSGGTGGMTEAFF.

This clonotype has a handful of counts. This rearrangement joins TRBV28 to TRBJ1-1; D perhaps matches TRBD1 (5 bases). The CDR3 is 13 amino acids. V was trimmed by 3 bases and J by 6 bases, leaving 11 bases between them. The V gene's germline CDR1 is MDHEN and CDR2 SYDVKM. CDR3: CASSFVGRAEAFF. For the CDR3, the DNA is TGTGCCAGCAGTTTTGTTGGCAGGGCTGAAGCTTTCTTT. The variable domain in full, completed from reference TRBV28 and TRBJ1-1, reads DVKVTQSSRYLVKRTGEKVFLECVQDMDHENMFWYRQDPGLGLRLIYFSYDVKMKEKGDIPEGYSVSREKKERFSLILESASTNQTSMYLCASSFVGRAEAFFGQGTRLTVV.

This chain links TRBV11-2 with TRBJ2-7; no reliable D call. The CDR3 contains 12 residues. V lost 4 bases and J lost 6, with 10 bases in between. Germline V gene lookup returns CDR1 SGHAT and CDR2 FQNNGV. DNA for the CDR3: TGTGCCAGCAGCTCCAAGGCTGTCGAGCAGTACTTC. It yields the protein CASSSKAVEQYF. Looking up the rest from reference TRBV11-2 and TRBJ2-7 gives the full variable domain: EAGVAQSPRYKIIEKRQSVAFWCNPISGHATLYWYQQILGQGPKLLIQFQNNGVVDDSQLPKDRFSAERLKGVDSTLKIQPAKLEDSAVYLCASSSKAVEQYFGPGTRLTVT.

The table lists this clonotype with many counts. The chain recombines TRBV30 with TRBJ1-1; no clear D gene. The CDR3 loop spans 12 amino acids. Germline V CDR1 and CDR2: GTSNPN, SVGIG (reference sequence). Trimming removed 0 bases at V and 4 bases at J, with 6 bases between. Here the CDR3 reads CAWSVWVTEAFF. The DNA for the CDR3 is TGTGCCTGGAGTGTCTGGGTCACTGAAGCTTTCTTT.

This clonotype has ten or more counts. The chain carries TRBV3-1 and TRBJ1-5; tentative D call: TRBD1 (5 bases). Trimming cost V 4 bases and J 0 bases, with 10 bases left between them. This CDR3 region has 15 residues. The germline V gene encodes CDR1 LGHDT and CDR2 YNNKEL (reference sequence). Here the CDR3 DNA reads TGTGCCAGCAGCCCGGGACGGTATAGCAATCAGCCCCAGCATTTT. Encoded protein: CASSPGRYSNQPQHF.

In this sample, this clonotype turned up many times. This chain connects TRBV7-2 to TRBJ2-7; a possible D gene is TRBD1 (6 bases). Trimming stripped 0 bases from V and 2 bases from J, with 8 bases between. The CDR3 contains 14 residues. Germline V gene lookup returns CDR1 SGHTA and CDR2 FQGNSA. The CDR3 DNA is TGTGCCAGCAGCTTAGCCCCAGGGGCCTACGAGCAGTACTTC. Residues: CASSLAPGAYEQYF.

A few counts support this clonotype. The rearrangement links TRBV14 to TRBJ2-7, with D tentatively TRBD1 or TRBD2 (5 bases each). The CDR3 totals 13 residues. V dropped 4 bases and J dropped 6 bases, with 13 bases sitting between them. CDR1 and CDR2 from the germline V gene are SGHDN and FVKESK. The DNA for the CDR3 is TGTGCCAGCAGCCTAGGGACCAGAGGCGAGCAGTACTTC. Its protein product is CASSLGTRGEQYF.

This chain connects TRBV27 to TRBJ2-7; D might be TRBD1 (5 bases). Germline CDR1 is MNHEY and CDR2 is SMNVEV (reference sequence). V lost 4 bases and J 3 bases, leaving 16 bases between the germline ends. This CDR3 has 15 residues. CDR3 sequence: CASSYEQATYYEQYF. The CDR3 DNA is TGTGCCAGCAGTTACGAACAGGCAACATACTACGAGCAGTACTTC.

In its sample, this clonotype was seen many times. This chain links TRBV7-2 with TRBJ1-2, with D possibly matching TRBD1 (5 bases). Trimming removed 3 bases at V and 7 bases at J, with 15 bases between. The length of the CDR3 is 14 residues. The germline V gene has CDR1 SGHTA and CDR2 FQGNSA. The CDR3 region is CASSLREGALGYTF. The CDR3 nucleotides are TGTGCCAGCAGCTTGAGAGAAGGGGCGCTTGGCTACACCTTC.

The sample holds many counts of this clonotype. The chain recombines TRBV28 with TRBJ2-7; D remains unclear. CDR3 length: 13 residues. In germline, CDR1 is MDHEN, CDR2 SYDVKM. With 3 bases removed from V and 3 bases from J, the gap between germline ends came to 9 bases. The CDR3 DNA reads TGTGCCAGCAGTTTGTCCGGGTTCTACGAGCAGTACTTC. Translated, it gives CASSLSGFYEQYF.

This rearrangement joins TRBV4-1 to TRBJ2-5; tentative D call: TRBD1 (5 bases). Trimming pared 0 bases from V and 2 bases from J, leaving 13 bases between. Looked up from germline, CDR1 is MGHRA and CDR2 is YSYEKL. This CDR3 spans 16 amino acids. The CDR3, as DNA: TGCGCCAGCAGCCAAGATTGGGGCTTCGAACAAGAGACCCAGTACTTC. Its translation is CASSQDWGFEQETQYF.

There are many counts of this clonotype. CDR3 in DNA: TGTGCCACCAGCAGAGGGGGAAGGGGAGTAAAGACCGGGGAGCTGTTTTTT. It specifies CATSRGGRGVKTGELFF. The chain carries TRBV15 and TRBJ2-2; D might be TRBD1 or TRBD2, each matching 5 bases. Per the germline V gene, CDR1 is LNHNV and CDR2 is YYDKDF (reference sequence). The V and J ends lost 1 base and 5 bases respectively, with 17 bases between them. This CDR3 spans 17 amino acids. Supplemented by reference TRBV15 and TRBJ2-2, the full variable domain reads DAMVIQNPRYQVTQFGKPVTLSCSQTLNHNVMYWYQQKSSQAPKLLFHYYDKDFNNEADTPDNFQSRRPNTSFCFLDIRSPGLGDTAMYLCATSRGGRGVKTGELFFGEGSRLTVL.

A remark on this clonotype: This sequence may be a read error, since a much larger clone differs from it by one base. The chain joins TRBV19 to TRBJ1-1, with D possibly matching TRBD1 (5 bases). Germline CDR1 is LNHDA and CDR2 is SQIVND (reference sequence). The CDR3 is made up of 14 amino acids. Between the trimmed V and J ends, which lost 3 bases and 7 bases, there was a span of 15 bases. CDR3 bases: TGTGCCAGTAGTATCTGGGGCAGGCGTATTGAAGCTTTCTTT. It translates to CASSIWGRRIEAFF.

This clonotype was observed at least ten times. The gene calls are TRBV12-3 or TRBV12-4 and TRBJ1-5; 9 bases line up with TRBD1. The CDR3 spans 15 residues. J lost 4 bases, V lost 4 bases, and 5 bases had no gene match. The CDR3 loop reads CASSSSGQGNQPQHF. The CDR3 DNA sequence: TGTGCCAGCAGTTCCTCGGGACAGGGAAATCAGCCCCAGCATTTT.

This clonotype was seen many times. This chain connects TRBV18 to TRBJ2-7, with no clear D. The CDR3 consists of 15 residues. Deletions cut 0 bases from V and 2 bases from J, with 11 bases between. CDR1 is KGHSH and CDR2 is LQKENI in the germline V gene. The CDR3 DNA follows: TGTGCCAGCTCACCACCCCGACTGGGGACCTACGAGCAGTACTTC. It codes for CASSPPRLGTYEQYF.

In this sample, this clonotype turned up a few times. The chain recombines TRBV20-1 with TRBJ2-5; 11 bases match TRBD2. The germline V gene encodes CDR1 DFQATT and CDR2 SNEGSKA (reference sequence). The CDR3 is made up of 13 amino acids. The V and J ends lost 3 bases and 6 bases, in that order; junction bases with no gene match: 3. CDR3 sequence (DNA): TGCAGTGCTAGGACTAGCGGGATAAAGACCCAGTACTTC. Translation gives CSARTSGIKTQYF.

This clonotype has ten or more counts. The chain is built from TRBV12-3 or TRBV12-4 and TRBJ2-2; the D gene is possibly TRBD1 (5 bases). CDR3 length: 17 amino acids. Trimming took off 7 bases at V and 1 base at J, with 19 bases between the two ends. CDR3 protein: CASNSRTSLLNTGELFF. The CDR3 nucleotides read TGTGCCAGCAATTCCAGGACATCCTTATTGAACACCGGGGAGCTGTTTTTT.

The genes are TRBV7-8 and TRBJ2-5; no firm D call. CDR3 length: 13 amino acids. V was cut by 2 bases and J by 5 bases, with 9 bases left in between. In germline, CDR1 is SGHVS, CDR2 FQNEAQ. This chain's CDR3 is CASSLPRSETQYF. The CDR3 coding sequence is TGTGCCAGCAGCTTACCCCGATCCGAGACCCAGTACTTC.

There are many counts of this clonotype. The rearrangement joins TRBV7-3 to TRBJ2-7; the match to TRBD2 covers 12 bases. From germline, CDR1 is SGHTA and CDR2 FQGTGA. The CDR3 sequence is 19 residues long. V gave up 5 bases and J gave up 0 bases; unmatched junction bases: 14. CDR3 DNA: TGTGCCAGCAGCCTAAGGAGACTAGCGGGAGTGGGTCCCTCCTACGAGCAGTACTTC. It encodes CASSLRRLAGVGPSYEQYF.

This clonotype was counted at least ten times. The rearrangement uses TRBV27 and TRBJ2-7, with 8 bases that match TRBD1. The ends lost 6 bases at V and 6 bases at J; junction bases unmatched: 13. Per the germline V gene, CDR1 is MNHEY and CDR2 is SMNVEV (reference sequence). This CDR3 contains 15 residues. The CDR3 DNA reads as TGTGCCAGCAGCAGGGGGGCGGACAGGGAACGCGAGCAGTACTTC. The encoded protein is CASSRGADREREQYF.

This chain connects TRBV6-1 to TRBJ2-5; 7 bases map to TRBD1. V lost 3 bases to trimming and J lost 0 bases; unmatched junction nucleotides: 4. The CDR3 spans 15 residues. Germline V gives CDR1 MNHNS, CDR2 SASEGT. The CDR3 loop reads CASSDEGQYQETQYF. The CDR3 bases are TGTGCCAGCAGTGATGAGGGACAGTACCAAGAGACCCAGTACTTC.